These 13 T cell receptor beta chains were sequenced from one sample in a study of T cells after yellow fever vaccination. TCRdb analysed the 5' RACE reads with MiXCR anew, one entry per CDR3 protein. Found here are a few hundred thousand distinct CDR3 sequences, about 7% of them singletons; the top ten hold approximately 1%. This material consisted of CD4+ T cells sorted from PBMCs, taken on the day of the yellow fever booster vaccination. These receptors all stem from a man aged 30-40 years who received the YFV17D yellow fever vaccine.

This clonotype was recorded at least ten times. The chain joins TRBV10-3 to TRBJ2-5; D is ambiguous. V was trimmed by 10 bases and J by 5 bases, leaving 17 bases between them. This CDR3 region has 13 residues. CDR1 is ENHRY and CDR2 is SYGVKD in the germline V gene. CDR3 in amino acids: CATSGHSQETQYF. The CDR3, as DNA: TGTGCCACCTCTGGGCACAGCCAGGAGACCCAGTACTTC.

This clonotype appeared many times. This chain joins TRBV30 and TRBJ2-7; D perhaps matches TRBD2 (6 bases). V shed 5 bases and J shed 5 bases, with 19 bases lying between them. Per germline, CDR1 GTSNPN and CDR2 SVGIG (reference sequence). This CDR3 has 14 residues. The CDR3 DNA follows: TGTGCCTGGGACGCCTCGGGACTGCAGGACGAGCAGTACTTC. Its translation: CAWDASGLQDEQYF.

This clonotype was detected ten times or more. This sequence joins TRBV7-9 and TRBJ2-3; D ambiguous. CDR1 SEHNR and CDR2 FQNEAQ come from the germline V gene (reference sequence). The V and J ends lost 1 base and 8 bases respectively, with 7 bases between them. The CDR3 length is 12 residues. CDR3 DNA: TGTGCCAGCAGCTTAGAAGGTGGTACGCAGTATTTT. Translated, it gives CASSLEGGTQYF.

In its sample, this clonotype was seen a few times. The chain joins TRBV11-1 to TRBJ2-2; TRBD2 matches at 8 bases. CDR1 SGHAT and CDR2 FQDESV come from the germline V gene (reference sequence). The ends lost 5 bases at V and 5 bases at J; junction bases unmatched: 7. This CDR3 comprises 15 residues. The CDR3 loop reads CASSRSGIGTGELFF. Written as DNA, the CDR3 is TGTGCCAGCAGCCGTAGCGGGATAGGTACCGGGGAGCTGTTTTTT.

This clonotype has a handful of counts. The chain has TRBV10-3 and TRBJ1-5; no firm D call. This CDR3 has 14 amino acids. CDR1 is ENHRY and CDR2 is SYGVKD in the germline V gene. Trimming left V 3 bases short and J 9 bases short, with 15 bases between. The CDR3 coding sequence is TGTGCCATCAGTGACCTGGCTGGGGAGGGGCCCCAGCATTTT. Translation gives CAISDLAGEGPQHF.

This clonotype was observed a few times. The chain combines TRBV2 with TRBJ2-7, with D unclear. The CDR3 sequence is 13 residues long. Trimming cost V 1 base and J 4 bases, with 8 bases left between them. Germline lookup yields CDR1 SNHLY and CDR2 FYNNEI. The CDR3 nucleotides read TGTGCCAGCAGTGAAGTCAGACTTTACGAGCAGTACTTC. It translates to CASSEVRLYEQYF.

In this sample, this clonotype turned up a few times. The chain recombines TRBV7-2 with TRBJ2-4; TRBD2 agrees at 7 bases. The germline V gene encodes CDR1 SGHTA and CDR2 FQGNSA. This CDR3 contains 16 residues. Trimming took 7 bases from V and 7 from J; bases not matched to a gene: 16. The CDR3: CASTISGGHLDNIQYF. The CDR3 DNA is TGTGCCAGCACCATCTCGGGGGGTCACTTGGACAACATTCAGTACTTC. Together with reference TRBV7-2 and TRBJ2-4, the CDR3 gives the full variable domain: GAGVSQSPSNKVTEKGKDVELRCDPISGHTALYWYRQSLGQGLEFLIYFQGNSAPDKSGLPSDRFSAERTGGSVSTLTIQRTQQEDSAVYLCASTISGGHLDNIQYFGAGTRLSVL.

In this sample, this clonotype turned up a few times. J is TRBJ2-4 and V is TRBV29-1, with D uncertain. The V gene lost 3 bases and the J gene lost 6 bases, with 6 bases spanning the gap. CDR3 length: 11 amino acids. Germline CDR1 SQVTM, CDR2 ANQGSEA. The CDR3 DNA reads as TGCAGCGTTGAGTCGAGAAACATTCAGTACTTC. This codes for CSVESRNIQYF. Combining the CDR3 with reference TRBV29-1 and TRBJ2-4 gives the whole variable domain SAVISQKPSRDICQRGTSLTIQCQVDSQVTMMFWYRQQPGQSLTLIATANQGSEATYESGFVIDKFPISRPNLTFSTLTVSNMSPEDSSIYLCSVESRNIQYFGAGTRLSVL.

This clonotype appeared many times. In nucleotides, the CDR3 is TGTGCCAGCAGCGTATCTGGTGGACTAGCCTACAATGAGCAGTTCTTC. It is translated as CASSVSGGLAYNEQFF. V gene TRBV9 combines with J gene TRBJ2-1, with 7 bases lining up with TRBD2. This CDR3 is built from 16 residues. CDR1 is SGDLS and CDR2 is YYNGEE in the germline V gene. The ends lost 1 base at V and 2 bases at J; junction bases unmatched: 6.

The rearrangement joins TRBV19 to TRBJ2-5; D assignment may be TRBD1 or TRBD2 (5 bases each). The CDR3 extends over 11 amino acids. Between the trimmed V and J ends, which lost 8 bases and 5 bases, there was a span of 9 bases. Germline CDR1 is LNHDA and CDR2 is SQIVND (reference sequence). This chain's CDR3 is CASSGHETQYF. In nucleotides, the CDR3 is TGTGCCAGTTCGGGGCACGAGACCCAGTACTTC.

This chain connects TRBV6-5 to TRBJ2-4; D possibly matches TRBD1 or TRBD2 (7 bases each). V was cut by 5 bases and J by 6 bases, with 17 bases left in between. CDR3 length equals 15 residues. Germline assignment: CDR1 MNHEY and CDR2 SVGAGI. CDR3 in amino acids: CASSIQGGDRNIQYF. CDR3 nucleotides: TGTGCCAGCAGTATACAGGGAGGGGACAGAAACATTCAGTACTTC.

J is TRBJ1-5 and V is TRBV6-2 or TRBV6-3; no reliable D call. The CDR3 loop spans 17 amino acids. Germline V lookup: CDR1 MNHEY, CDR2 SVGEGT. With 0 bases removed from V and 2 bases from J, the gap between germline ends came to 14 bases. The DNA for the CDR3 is TGTGCCAGCAGTTACTCGAGAGGGCCCTGGGGCAATCAGCCCCAGCATTTT. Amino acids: CASSYSRGPWGNQPQHF.

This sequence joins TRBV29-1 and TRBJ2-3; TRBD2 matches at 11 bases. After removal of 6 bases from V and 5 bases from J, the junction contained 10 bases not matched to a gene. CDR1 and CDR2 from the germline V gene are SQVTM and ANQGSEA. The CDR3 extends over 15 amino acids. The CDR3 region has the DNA TGCAGCGTCCTCGTAGCGGGAGGGCCAAAAGATACGCAGTATTTT. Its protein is CSVLVAGGPKDTQYF.